Below are 6 T cell receptor beta chains sequenced from a single sample in a study of long-term antiretroviral therapy in people with HIV (dated by TCRdb to about 2022). The immunoSEQ hsTCRB v3.0 assay was used at survey level resolution to sequence the TRB variable region. Held by TCRdb, this immuneACCESS table contains in-frame sequences only and omits some clones. Under half of the omission traces to an unresolved V gene where checked; the cause of the rest is unknown. This sample gives fewer than 40,000 clones in total; 80% of them show up just once. Together, the top ten hold under 6.5% of the sample. Sequences were derived from unsorted PBMCs, sampled 3.4 years after starting antiretroviral therapy. These receptors came from a man aged 25-45 years with HIV.

This clone occurred once. This rearrangement joins TRBV19 to TRBJ2-5; TRBD1 matches 9 bases. Germline trimming cut 5 bases from V and 4 bases from J; bases unmatched to any gene: 11. The germline gives CDR1 LNHDA, CDR2 SQIVND (reference sequence). The CDR3 contains 16 residues. The CDR3 is CASSPGRGQGRETQYF. CDR3 sequence (DNA): TGTGCCAGTAGTCCGGGGCGGGGACAGGGAAGAGAGACCCAGTACTTC.

This rearrangement joins TRBV28 to TRBJ1-2; D is perhaps TRBD1 (5 bases). The length of the CDR3 is 12 residues. The V end lost 0 bases, the J end lost 8 bases, and 7 bases lay between the germline ends. The germline CDR1 and CDR2 sequences are MDHEN and SYDVKM. The DNA for the CDR3 is TGTGCCAGCAGTTTATGGGACACAGGCTACACCTTC. Protein sequence: CASSLWDTGYTF.

V and J are TRBV2 and TRBJ1-1; possible D gene TRBD1, 5 bases. This CDR3 is built from 14 residues. The V and J ends lost 8 bases and 0 bases respectively, with 13 bases between them. CDR1 and CDR2 (germline): SNHLY, FYNNEI. The CDR3 loop is CASAAGRLNTEAFF. In nucleotides, the CDR3 is TGTGCCAGCGCCGCGGGACGGTTGAACACTGAAGCTTTCTTT.

Only a few counts were recorded for this clone. The rearrangement uses TRBV5-6 and TRBJ2-7; 7 positions agree with TRBD2. CDR1 is SGHDT, CDR2 YYEEEE, per germline. The CDR3 is 15 amino acids. The trim removed 0 bases at V and 3 bases at J, leaving 6 bases unmatched. The CDR3 sequence is CASSLGFSGYYEQYF. The CDR3 DNA reads as TGTGCCAGCAGCTTGGGCTTTAGCGGGTACTACGAGCAGTACTTC.

This rearrangement joins TRBV29-1 to TRBJ2-7; D possibly corresponds to TRBD1 (5 bases). CDR1 is SQVTM, CDR2 ANQGSEA, per germline. The CDR3 is 14 residues long. Trimming took off 7 bases at V and 2 bases at J, with 18 bases between the two ends. CDR3: CSALQGTLPYEQYF. The CDR3 bases are TGCAGCGCCCTTCAGGGCACTCTACCCTACGAGCAGTACTTC.

The chain joins TRBV29-1 to TRBJ2-5, with D perhaps assigned TRBD1 or TRBD2 (5 bases each). Germline values: CDR1 SQVTM, CDR2 ANQGSEA. CDR3 length equals 12 residues. Trimming removed 6 bases from V and 2 bases from J, with 10 bases in between. The CDR3 reads CSVRDGQETQYF. CDR3 DNA: TGCAGCGTCCGGGACGGTCAAGAGACCCAGTACTTC.